This passage covers 10 T cell receptor beta chains from one sample sequenced in a study of T cell responses to AZD1222 COVID-19 vaccine. Only in-frame clones appear in the TCRdb table, and some are missing; sequencing was by immunoSEQ multiplex PCR. The sample comprises around 160,000 clones, 90% to 95% of which are singletons, and under 6% rests with the top ten. The starting material was peripheral blood, obtained 28 days after the second AZD1222 dose. These receptors originate from an adult who received the AZD1222 COVID-19 vaccine.

The J gene is TRBJ1-2, the V gene TRBV6-5, with D maybe TRBD1 (6 bases). V was clipped by 7 bases and J by 9 bases, with 18 bases between them. The CDR3 sequence is 13 residues long. The germline gives CDR1 MNHEY, CDR2 SVGAGI. DNA for the CDR3: TGTGCCAGCAAGGCGGCAGGGGTGAGACGCTACACCTTC. This gives the protein CASKAAGVRRYTF.

This clone was picked up one time. This sequence joins TRBV27 and TRBJ2-1, with D perhaps matching TRBD2 (5 bases). Germline assignment: CDR1 MNHEY and CDR2 SMNVEV (reference sequence). Between the trimmed V and J ends, which lost 1 base and 10 bases, there was a span of 8 bases. CDR3 length: 12 amino acids. This chain's CDR3 is CASSLLTGEQFF. CDR3 bases: TGTGCCAGCAGTTTATTGACGGGAGAGCAGTTCTTC.

This clone was counted a single time. The chain has TRBV14 and TRBJ1-2; D unclear. Trimming removed 0 bases at V and 8 bases at J, with 19 bases between. The CDR3 is made up of 16 amino acids. CDR1 is SGHDN and CDR2 is FVKESK in the germline V gene. Written as DNA, the CDR3 is TGTGCCAGCAGCCAAGATCCAGCGGGATCGTATGGAGGCTACACCTTC. This encodes CASSQDPAGSYGGYTF.

This rearrangement joins TRBV28 to TRBJ2-3; D is undetermined. The V gene's germline CDR1 is MDHEN and CDR2 SYDVKM. This CDR3 has 14 residues. The V end was cut by 3 bases, the J end by 7 bases, with 14 bases between. In nucleotides, the CDR3 is TGTGCCAGCAGTTTTGCCCCATTACGGAATACGCAGTATTTT. This codes for CASSFAPLRNTQYF.

V gene TRBV9 combines with J gene TRBJ2-3; D call uncertain. The germline V gene encodes CDR1 SGDLS and CDR2 YYNGEE. The CDR3 length is 12 residues. The germline V and J ends were trimmed by 5 bases and 2 bases, with 6 bases remaining between them. CDR3 sequence reads: CASSQNTDTQYF. CDR3 nucleotides: TGTGCCAGCAGTCAAAACACAGATACGCAGTATTTT.

The gene calls are TRBV4-1 and TRBJ2-7, with D maybe TRBD2 (5 bases). The germline gives CDR1 MGHRA, CDR2 YSYEKL. The CDR3 spans 15 residues. Trimming removed 1 base at V and 1 base at J, with 11 bases between. In DNA form, the CDR3 reads TGCGCCAGCAGCCAAGGGGTGAGCGGATCCTACGAGCAGTACTTC. The encoded protein is CASSQGVSGSYEQYF.

This sequence joins TRBV6-2 or TRBV6-3 and TRBJ2-7, with a possible D match to TRBD2 (5 bases). Trimming left V 4 bases short and J 0 bases short, with 13 bases between. The CDR3 runs to 15 residues. Germline V gives CDR1 MNHEY, CDR2 SVGEGT. CDR3 residues: CASSSLAQSSYEQYF. The CDR3 DNA sequence: TGTGCCAGCAGTTCTCTAGCTCAAAGCTCCTACGAGCAGTACTTC.

DNA of the CDR3: TGTGCCAGCAGTTTACTTCGAGAGGGAAAACTGTTTTTT. Protein sequence: CASSLLREGKLFF. The chain joins TRBV28 to TRBJ1-4, with D hard to call. The CDR3 runs 13 residues. CDR1 and CDR2 from the germline V gene are MDHEN and SYDVKM. The V end was cut by 2 bases, the J end by 10 bases, with 11 bases between.

The chain employs TRBV27 and TRBJ1-2, with D tentatively TRBD1 (5 bases). CDR1 is MNHEY, CDR2 SMNVEV, per germline (reference sequence). This CDR3 is 13 amino acids long. Between the trimmed V and J ends, which lost 5 bases and 8 bases, there was a span of 15 bases. The CDR3 sequence: CASSGTGTGGYTF. CDR3 in DNA: TGTGCCAGCAGTGGAACCGGGACCGGAGGCTACACCTTC.

The chain uses TRBV16 and TRBJ1-4; D not certain. The CDR3 sequence is 17 residues long. V was cut by 1 base and J by 5 bases, with 17 bases left in between. Germline CDR1 KGHSY, CDR2 FQNENV. The CDR3 nucleotides read TGTGCCAGCAGCCAATTGGCTCCGGGGATATTAAATGAAAAACTGTTTTTT. Translating gives CASSQLAPGILNEKLFF.